The 22 T cell receptor beta chains listed next were all sequenced from one sample in a study of blood T cell repertoires in COVID-19. TCRdb's copy holds only in-frame clones and misses some; the assay was immunoSEQ multiplex PCR. The table includes 180,000 or so clones, around four fifths detected once. Sample: PBMCs or T cells enriched from blood (not recorded which). All receptors come from a woman aged 55-69 years who had recovered from COVID-19.

The chain recombines TRBV2 with TRBJ2-7, with D unclear. CDR1 and CDR2 from the germline V gene are SNHLY and FYNNEI. Trimming cost V 7 bases and J 1 base, with 11 bases left between them. The CDR3 length is 13 residues. The CDR3 nucleotides are TGTGCCAGCACGTTGGTCAGGTCCTACGAGCAGTACTTC. Its protein product is CASTLVRSYEQYF.

The chain combines TRBV28 with TRBJ1-5, with D tentatively TRBD1 (6 bases). Trimming took off 3 bases at V and 7 bases at J, with 10 bases between the two ends. Per the germline V gene, CDR1 is MDHEN and CDR2 is SYDVKM. This CDR3 region has 13 residues. Here the CDR3 reads CASSLRGGQPQHF. DNA for the CDR3: TGTGCCAGCAGTTTGAGGGGGGGACAGCCCCAGCATTTT.

The chain employs TRBV7-6 and TRBJ2-3, with 11 bases that match TRBD2. V was clipped by 5 bases and J by 1 base; unmatched bases: 5. Germline V gene data show CDR1 as SGHVS and CDR2 as FNYEAQ. The CDR3 spans 16 residues. This CDR3 is CASSPSGGFRTDTQYF. The CDR3 region has the DNA TGTGCCAGCAGCCCTAGCGGGGGGTTTCGCACAGATACGCAGTATTTT. Full variable domain (missing parts from reference TRBV7-6 and TRBJ2-3): GAGVSQSPRYKVTKRGQDVALRCDPISGHVSLYWYRQALGQGPEFLTYFNYEAQQDKSGLPNDRFSAERPEGSISTLTIQRTEQRDSAMYRCASSPSGGFRTDTQYFGPGTRLTVL.

The chain recombines TRBV28 with TRBJ1-1; D is perhaps TRBD1 (5 bases). The CDR3 spans 14 residues. The V end lost 6 bases, the J end lost 7 bases, and 18 bases lay between the germline ends. Per germline, CDR1 MDHEN and CDR2 SYDVKM. The CDR3 sequence is CASRETGGIREAFF. The CDR3 DNA follows: TGTGCCAGCAGGGAAACGGGGGGGATTCGTGAAGCTTTCTTT. Variable domain in full (rest from reference TRBV28 and TRBJ1-1): DVKVTQSSRYLVKRTGEKVFLECVQDMDHENMFWYRQDPGLGLRLIYFSYDVKMKEKGDIPEGYSVSREKKERFSLILESASTNQTSMYLCASRETGGIREAFFGQGTRLTVV.

The chain joins TRBV10-3 to TRBJ2-1, with TRBD2 matching 9 bases. The CDR3 length is 15 residues. Germline V CDR1 and CDR2: ENHRY, SYGVKD. The V segment lost 9 bases and the J segment 0 bases; nucleotides outside the gene matches: 6. The CDR3 region is CAIEAGGSSYNEQFF. CDR3 DNA sequence: TGTGCCATTGAAGCGGGGGGAAGCTCCTACAATGAGCAGTTCTTC.

On this clone: One end of the junction does not line up with germline, which may come from a read error. CDR3 bases: TGCAGCGTCTATGGGGCGGGGGTCACAAATACGCAGTATTTT. This sequence encodes CSVYGAGVTNTQYF. The rearrangement uses TRBV29-1 and TRBJ2-3, with 7 bases identical to TRBD2. The CDR3 sequence is 14 residues long. Germline V gene lookup returns CDR1 SQVTM and CDR2 ANQGSEA.

The V gene is TRBV2, the J gene TRBJ2-7; TRBD1 matches at 10 bases. The CDR3 contains 13 residues. Unmatched junction bases numbered 0, after V lost 4 bases and J lost 3 bases. Germline values: CDR1 SNHLY, CDR2 FYNNEI. Here the CDR3 DNA reads TGTGCCAGCAGTGGGGACAGGGGCTACGAGCAGTACTTC. Encoded protein: CASSGDRGYEQYF.

The J gene is TRBJ2-1, the V gene TRBV6-5; possible D gene TRBD2, 5 bases. Trimming shortened V by 8 bases and J by 2 bases, and 10 bases separated the two germline ends. CDR3 size: 13 residues. The germline V gene has CDR1 MNHEY and CDR2 SVGAGI. The CDR3 DNA follows: TGTGCCAGCCTCGAGGGTGCCTACAATGAGCAGTTCTTC. It encodes CASLEGAYNEQFF.

This chain uses TRBV19 with TRBJ1-5; D unclear. CDR1 LNHDA and CDR2 SQIVND come from the germline V gene (reference sequence). With 7 bases removed from V and 2 bases from J, the gap between germline ends came to 15 bases. This CDR3 has 15 residues. CDR3 bases: TGTGCCAGTAATCGTGCCCTAGGCGGCAATCAGCCCCAGCATTTT. This encodes CASNRALGGNQPQHF.

The CDR3 DNA reads as TGTGCCAGCAGTGATGCCTGGACGGGGAAGCTGTTTTTT. As protein: CASSDAWTGKLFF. The genes are TRBV6-1 and TRBJ2-2, with a possible D match to TRBD2 (5 bases). From germline, CDR1 is MNHNS and CDR2 SASEGT. CDR3 length: 13 amino acids. Trimming removed 3 bases from V and 12 bases from J, with 14 bases in between.

The chain has TRBV2 and TRBJ2-7, with 8 bases identical to TRBD1. V shed 8 bases and J 7 bases; nucleotides not matched to a gene: 10. The CDR3 loop spans 13 amino acids. Germline V gene lookup returns CDR1 SNHLY and CDR2 FYNNEI. The CDR3 sequence: CASQGQAGREQYF. For the CDR3, the DNA is TGTGCCAGCCAGGGACAGGCCGGCAGGGAGCAGTACTTC.

This clone has more than one count but fewer than ten. The gene calls are TRBV20-1 and TRBJ2-2, with 10 nucleotides matching TRBD2. The CDR3 covers 16 residues. V lost 3 bases and J lost 0; bases outside the gene matches: 4. Per the germline V gene, CDR1 is DFQATT and CDR2 is SNEGSKA (reference sequence). The CDR3 region is CSASRTSGANTGELFF. CDR3 sequence (DNA): TGCAGTGCTAGTAGAACTAGCGGGGCGAACACCGGGGAGCTGTTTTTT.

This chain links TRBV4-1 with TRBJ1-1; TRBD1 matches at 7 bases. The CDR3 is 15 residues long. The junction had 12 bases not matched to a gene; V was cut back by 0 bases and J by 11 bases. CDR1 is MGHRA and CDR2 is YSYEKL in the germline V gene. The CDR3 spells CASSQEAVPGGLAFF. For the CDR3, the DNA is TGCGCCAGCAGCCAAGAGGCTGTCCCAGGGGGGCTCGCTTTCTTT.

The gene calls are TRBV30 and TRBJ1-3; TRBD1 is a possible D gene (5 bases). V dropped 2 bases and J dropped 2 bases, with 10 bases sitting between them. The length of the CDR3 is 14 residues. Germline CDR1 reads GTSNPN; CDR2 reads SVGIG (reference sequence). The CDR3 protein is CAWSWGLPGNTIYF. In DNA, the CDR3 is TGTGCCTGGAGTTGGGGCCTTCCTGGAAACACCATATATTTT.

The J gene is TRBJ2-7, the V gene TRBV2, with D possibly matching TRBD1 (6 bases). The CDR3 is 14 amino acids. CDR1 is SNHLY and CDR2 is FYNNEI in the germline V gene. V was shortened by 6 bases and J by 0 bases, with 12 bases between the two germline ends. Here the CDR3 reads CASRVDRPSYEQYF. The CDR3 DNA follows: TGTGCCAGCAGGGTTGACAGGCCCTCCTACGAGCAGTACTTC.

This chain uses TRBV28 with TRBJ2-3; no clear D gene. Trimming removed 1 base from V and 1 base from J, with 9 bases in between. The CDR3 consists of 15 residues. Germline CDR1 MDHEN, CDR2 SYDVKM. The CDR3 sequence is CASSLLYSGTDTQYF. The CDR3 coding sequence is TGTGCCAGCAGTTTATTGTACAGTGGCACAGATACGCAGTATTTT. The complete variable domain, with remaining parts taken from reference TRBV28 and TRBJ2-3, reads DVKVTQSSRYLVKRTGEKVFLECVQDMDHENMFWYRQDPGLGLRLIYFSYDVKMKEKGDIPEGYSVSREKKERFSLILESASTNQTSMYLCASSLLYSGTDTQYFGPGTRLTVL.

The V gene is TRBV5-1, the J gene TRBJ1-3; 7 nucleotides agree with TRBD1. CDR1 is SGHRS and CDR2 is YFSETQ in the germline V gene. J was trimmed by 2 bases and V by 4 bases; bases with no gene match: 6. CDR3 size: 15 residues. As DNA, the CDR3 is TGCGCCAGCAGCGGCGGGACAGCCCCTGGAAACACCATATATTTT. Protein sequence: CASSGGTAPGNTIYF. The variable domain in full, with the rest retrieved from reference TRBV5-1 and TRBJ1-3, is KAGVTQTPRYLIKTRGQQVTLSCSPISGHRSVSWYQQTPGQGLQFLFEYFSETQRNKGNFPGRFSGRQFSNSRSEMNVSTLELGDSALYLCASSGGTAPGNTIYFGEGSWLTVV.

This clone was found a few times. The rearrangement uses TRBV6-1 and TRBJ2-3; 9 bases line up with TRBD1. Germline V lookup: CDR1 MNHNS, CDR2 SASEGT. CDR3 length: 16 residues. The junction had 4 bases not matched to a gene; V was cut back by 2 bases and J by 1 base. CDR3 DNA sequence: TGTGCCAGCAGTGAACACAGGGGGCTTGGCACAGATACGCAGTATTTT. Amino acids: CASSEHRGLGTDTQYF.

The V and J genes are TRBV2 and TRBJ1-1, with D perhaps TRBD1 (5 bases). Trimming removed 7 bases at V and 2 bases at J, with 11 bases between. The germline gives CDR1 SNHLY, CDR2 FYNNEI. The CDR3 has 13 amino acids. CDR3 nucleotides: TGTGCCAGCACCCGGGACTTCAACACTGAAGCTTTCTTT. This translates into CASTRDFNTEAFF.

The genes are TRBV4-2 and TRBJ1-6, with no clear D. The CDR3 extends over 15 amino acids. Germline loops: CDR1 LGHNA, CDR2 YNFKEQ. V was pared by 1 base and J by 10 bases, with 14 bases between. CDR3 sequence: CASSQGPVTESPLHF. DNA for the CDR3: TGTGCCAGCAGCCAAGGACCCGTAACGGAGTCACCCCTCCACTTT.

The chain links TRBV29-1 to TRBJ1-2, with a possible D match to TRBD1 (5 bases). The CDR3 spans 13 residues. From germline, CDR1 is SQVTM and CDR2 ANQGSEA. V was trimmed by 2 bases and J by 6 bases, leaving 13 bases between them. CDR3 bases: TGCAGCGTTGAACAGGGTGCTGGCGATGGCTACACCTTC. Translated: CSVEQGAGDGYTF.

V is TRBV5-1 and J is TRBJ1-4, with D maybe TRBD1 (5 bases). V dropped 3 bases and J dropped 4 bases, with 22 bases sitting between them. The germline gives CDR1 SGHRS, CDR2 YFSETQ. This CDR3 has 18 amino acids. The CDR3 loop reads CASSWGNANRQNNEKLFF. CDR3 nucleotide sequence: TGCGCCAGCAGCTGGGGCAACGCGAACAGACAGAATAATGAAAAACTGTTTTTT.